This TCR beta chain emerged from a study of radiotherapy plus CTLA-4 blockade in lung cancer. Germline CDR1 SGHTA, CDR2 FQGNSA. The V end was cut by 5 bases, the J end by 7 bases, with 12 bases between. CDR3 length equals 13 residues. With respect to this clone: Its antigen remains unidentified.

Study-level points and caveats: How blood T cell clones changed early, along with interferon-beta, reportedly forecast response best.

Only in-frame clones appear in the TCRdb table, and some are missing; sequencing was by immunoSEQ multiplex PCR. The data show around 70,000 clones, about four fifths seen once. The sample here was peripheral blood, taken from a patient treated with radiotherapy plus ipilimumab. The receptor's source is a human donor with non-small cell lung cancer who had a partial response to radiotherapy plus ipilimumab. V is TRBV7-2 and J is TRBJ2-1; D may be TRBD2 (5 bases). CDR3 loop: CASSLRAGNEQFF. CDR3 in DNA: TGTGCCAGCAGCCTGAGGGCGGGTAATGAGCAGTTCTTC.